This T cell receptor (beta chain) was identified during a study of blood T cell repertoires in COVID-19. Study overall: Samples taken during acute and convalescent COVID-19 were collected in the United States, Italy and Spain. T cells, B-cell-depleted T cells, or PBMCs supplied cDNA or gDNA.

Authors' analysis steps: Amplifying reference gene primers gave estimates of nucleated cell counts. Assay: immunoSEQ multiplex PCR; the TCRdb copy retains only in-frame clones and omits some. The V and J calls and clone size are taken from that table; D and trimming were inferred from the DNA. The sample records roughly 76,000 clones, 90% being singletons. Trimming stripped 3 bases from V and 0 bases from J, with 10 bases between. CDR3 size: 15 residues. The V gene's germline CDR1 is SGHNT and CDR2 YYREEE (reference sequence). This receptor was taken from a man in his fifties with acute or convalescent COVID-19. Sequencing used peripheral blood. The chain employs TRBV5-4 and TRBJ1-3; D remains unclear. This CDR3 reads CASSYDLGSGNTIYF. CDR3 in DNA: TGTGCCAGCAGCTATGACTTGGGCTCTGGAAACACCATATATTTT.